This T cell receptor (beta chain) was observed in a study of blood T cell repertoires in COVID-19. V dropped 1 base and J dropped 3 bases, with 8 bases sitting between them. CDR3 length equals 15 residues. The germline gives CDR1 KGHDR, CDR2 SFDVKD. Produced via immunoSEQ multiplex PCR; TCRdb's table is partial and in-frame only. Of around 140,000 clones in the sample, about 89% were seen once. This receptor was taken from a man in his 60s with active or convalescent COVID-19. Sequenced input: peripheral blood. V and J are TRBV24-1 and TRBJ2-2; D may be TRBD1 (6 bases). CDR3 in amino acids: CATSDFGQYTGELFF. DNA of the CDR3: TGTGCCACCAGTGATTTTGGACAGTACACCGGGGAGCTGTTTTTT.